The 14 T cell receptor beta chains given below trace back to one sample, sequenced in a study of identical twins. MiXCR was run by TCRdb on the 5' RACE reads, yielding one entry per CDR3 protein. The profile shows about 200,000 distinct CDR3 sequences, around 9.6% of them singletons. Sequencing input: memory (CD45RO+) T cells sorted from blood. The receptors here all came from a woman between 18 and 29 years old in good health.

This clonotype was observed many times. V gene TRBV12-3 or TRBV12-4 combines with J gene TRBJ2-6; D not resolved. This CDR3 spans 15 amino acids. Trimming stripped 6 bases from V and 0 bases from J, with 9 bases between. CDR3: CASRAAVSGANVLTF. The CDR3 nucleotides read TGTGCCAGCAGAGCAGCAGTCTCTGGGGCCAACGTCCTGACTTTC.

In this sample, this clonotype turned up many times. This chain uses TRBV7-9 with TRBJ1-4; perhaps TRBD1 as D (5 bases). The CDR3 is 13 residues long. Germline V CDR1 and CDR2: SEHNR, FQNEAQ (reference sequence). V shed 5 bases and J shed 10 bases, with 14 bases lying between them. CDR3 sequence: CASSLRDFGKLFF. Here the CDR3 DNA reads TGTGCCAGCAGCCTCAGGGATTTCGGAAAACTGTTTTTT.

This clonotype was counted only a few times. J is TRBJ1-2 and V is TRBV11-2; D possibly corresponds to TRBD1 (5 bases). Germline V gene lookup returns CDR1 SGHAT and CDR2 FQNNGV. Trimming pared 10 bases from V and 1 base from J, leaving 16 bases between. The length of the CDR3 is 14 residues. CDR3 in amino acids: CAIARQSINYGYTF. The CDR3 nucleotides are TGTGCCATAGCACGACAGTCGATTAACTATGGCTACACCTTC.

V usage is TRBV5-6 and J usage is TRBJ2-2; possibly TRBD1 for D (5 bases). The length of the CDR3 is 16 residues. Trimming cost V 0 bases and J 0 bases, with 9 bases left between them. Per germline, CDR1 SGHDT and CDR2 YYEEEE. CDR3 protein: CASSLGWGPNTGELFF. DNA of the CDR3: TGTGCCAGCAGCTTGGGGTGGGGCCCGAACACCGGGGAGCTGTTTTTT.

This clonotype was picked up a small number of times. The CDR3 coding sequence is TGCAGTGCTAGATTGACTGGTACCGGGGAGCTGTTTTTT. It encodes CSARLTGTGELFF. The V call is TRBV20-1, the J call TRBJ2-2, with no clear D. Germline CDR1 and CDR2: DFQATT and SNEGSKA (reference sequence). V dropped 2 bases and J dropped 5 bases, with 9 bases sitting between them. CDR3 length: 13 residues.

This clonotype appeared a few times. V is TRBV20-1 and J is TRBJ1-4, with 10 positions matching TRBD1. V was clipped by 3 bases and J by 7 bases; unmatched bases: 5. The CDR3 spans 14 residues. Germline CDR1 is DFQATT and CDR2 is SNEGSKA (reference sequence). CDR3 DNA sequence: TGCAGTGCTAGGGAGGGACAGGGGATTGAAAAACTGTTTTTT. Translated, it gives CSAREGQGIEKLFF.

The chain couples TRBV7-3 to TRBJ2-1, with D possibly called TRBD1 or TRBD2 (7 bases each). Trimming removed 0 bases from V and 8 bases from J, with 11 bases in between. The germline V gene has CDR1 SGHTA and CDR2 FQGTGA. This CDR3 spans 14 amino acids. The CDR3 region is CASSLTAGGDEQFF. The CDR3 DNA reads as TGTGCCAGCAGCTTAACGGCAGGGGGGGATGAGCAGTTCTTC.

This clonotype was detected ten times or more. The V and J genes are TRBV5-6 and TRBJ2-3; D is undetermined. The germline V and J ends were trimmed by 4 bases and 5 bases, with 8 bases remaining between them. Germline V gene lookup returns CDR1 SGHDT and CDR2 YYEEEE. This CDR3 has 12 amino acids. The CDR3 DNA follows: TGTGCCAGCAGCCCAAGACAAGATACGCAGTATTTT. Its translation is CASSPRQDTQYF.

At least ten counts were recorded for this clonotype. The chain carries TRBV6-1 and TRBJ1-4, with D possibly matching TRBD1 (6 bases). CDR1 MNHNS and CDR2 SASEGT come from the germline V gene. With 7 bases removed from V and 3 bases from J, the gap between germline ends came to 15 bases. The CDR3 sequence is 15 residues long. CDR3 region: CASKIYRASNEKLFF. CDR3 bases: TGTGCCAGCAAAATCTACAGGGCCTCTAATGAAAAACTGTTTTTT.

This clonotype was counted a few times. The chain combines TRBV11-2 with TRBJ2-5; TRBD1 agrees at 8 bases. Per germline, CDR1 SGHAT and CDR2 FQNNGV. CDR3 size: 17 residues. The V segment lost 1 base and the J segment 2 bases; nucleotides outside the gene matches: 9. The CDR3 is CASSLVGDTGGQETQYF. The CDR3 DNA reads TGTGCCAGCAGCTTAGTTGGAGACACAGGGGGACAAGAGACCCAGTACTTC.

This clonotype was counted between two and nine times. V gene TRBV3-1 combines with J gene TRBJ2-5; D might be TRBD1 or TRBD2, each matching 5 bases. Germline V gene lookup returns CDR1 LGHDT and CDR2 YNNKEL (reference sequence). The CDR3 is made up of 13 amino acids. V was shortened by 1 base and J by 5 bases, with 8 bases between the two germline ends. CDR3 sequence reads: CASSQVWGETQYF. CDR3 sequence (DNA): TGTGCCAGCAGCCAAGTATGGGGGGAGACCCAGTACTTC.

This clonotype was counted at least ten times. The V and J genes are TRBV28 and TRBJ1-3; D gene ambiguous. Germline-derived CDR1 and CDR2 are MDHEN and SYDVKM. The V and J ends lost 5 bases and 1 base respectively, with 12 bases between them. The CDR3 sequence is 15 residues long. The CDR3 reads CASSPQRLSGNTIYF. Here the CDR3 DNA reads TGTGCCAGCAGTCCCCAGAGGCTTTCTGGAAACACCATATATTTT.

This clonotype came up a few times. This chain connects TRBV29-1 to TRBJ2-1, with a possible D match to TRBD2 (6 bases). The length of the CDR3 is 14 residues. Germline V lookup: CDR1 SQVTM, CDR2 ANQGSEA. The V end was cut by 7 bases, the J end by 3 bases, with 16 bases between. CDR3 DNA: TGCAGCGCCCCCGGGGGAGGAGGCTACAATGAGCAGTTCTTC. Its translation: CSAPGGGGYNEQFF.

This clonotype occurred a few times. This chain joins TRBV5-1 and TRBJ1-1, with D uncertain. V was clipped by 4 bases and J by 11 bases, with 9 bases between them. Germline V gene lookup returns CDR1 SGHRS and CDR2 YFSETQ. This CDR3 comprises 10 residues. The CDR3 sequence: CASSLHLAFF. CDR3 nucleotide sequence: TGCGCCAGCAGCCTCCACCTGGCTTTCTTT.